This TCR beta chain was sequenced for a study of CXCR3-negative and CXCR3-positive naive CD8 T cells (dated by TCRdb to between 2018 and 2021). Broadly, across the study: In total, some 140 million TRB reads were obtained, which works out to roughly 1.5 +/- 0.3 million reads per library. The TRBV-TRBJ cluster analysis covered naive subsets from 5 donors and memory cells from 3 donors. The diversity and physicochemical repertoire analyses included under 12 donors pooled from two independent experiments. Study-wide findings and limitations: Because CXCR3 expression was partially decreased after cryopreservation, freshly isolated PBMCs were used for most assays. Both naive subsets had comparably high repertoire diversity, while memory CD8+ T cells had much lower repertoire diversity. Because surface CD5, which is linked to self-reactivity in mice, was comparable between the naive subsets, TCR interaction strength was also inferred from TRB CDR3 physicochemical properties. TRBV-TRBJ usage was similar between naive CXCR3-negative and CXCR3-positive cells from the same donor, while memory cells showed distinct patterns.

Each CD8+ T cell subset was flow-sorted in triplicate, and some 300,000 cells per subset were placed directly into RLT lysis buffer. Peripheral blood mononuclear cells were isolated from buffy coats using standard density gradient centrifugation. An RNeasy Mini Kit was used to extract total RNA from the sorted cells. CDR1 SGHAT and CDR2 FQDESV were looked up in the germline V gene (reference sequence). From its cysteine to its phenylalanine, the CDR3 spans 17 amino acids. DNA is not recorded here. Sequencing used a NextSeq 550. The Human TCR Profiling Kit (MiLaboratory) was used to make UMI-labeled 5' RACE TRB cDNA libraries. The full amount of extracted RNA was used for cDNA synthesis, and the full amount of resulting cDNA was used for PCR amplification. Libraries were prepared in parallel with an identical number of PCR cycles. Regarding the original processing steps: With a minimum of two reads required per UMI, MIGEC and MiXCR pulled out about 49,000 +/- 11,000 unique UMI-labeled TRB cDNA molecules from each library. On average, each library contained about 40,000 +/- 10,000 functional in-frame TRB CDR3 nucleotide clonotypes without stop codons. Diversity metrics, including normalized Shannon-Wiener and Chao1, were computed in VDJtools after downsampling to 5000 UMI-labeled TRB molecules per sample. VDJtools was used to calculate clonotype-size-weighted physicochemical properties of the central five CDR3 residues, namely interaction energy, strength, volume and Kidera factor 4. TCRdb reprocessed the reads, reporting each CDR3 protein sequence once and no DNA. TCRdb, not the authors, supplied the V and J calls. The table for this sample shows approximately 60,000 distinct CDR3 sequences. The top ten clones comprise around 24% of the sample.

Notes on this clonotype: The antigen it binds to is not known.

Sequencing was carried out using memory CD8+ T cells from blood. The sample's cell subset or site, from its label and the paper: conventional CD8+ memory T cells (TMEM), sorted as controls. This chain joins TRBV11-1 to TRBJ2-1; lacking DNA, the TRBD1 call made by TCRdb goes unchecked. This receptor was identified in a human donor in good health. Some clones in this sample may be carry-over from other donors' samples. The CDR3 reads CASSRTGNPWGHNEQFF.